This T cell receptor (beta chain) is drawn from a study of T cell changes during pregnancy in multiple sclerosis. For this clone: Other DNA sequences in the sample encode the same CDR3.

TCRdb's copy holds only in-frame clones and misses some; the assay was immunoSEQ multiplex PCR. Counted here are 70,000 to 95,000 clones, 90% to 95% occurring once; the ten biggest clones make up around 2.6%. Germline V gene sequence: CDR1 SGHTA, CDR2 FQGTGA. CDR3 length equals 13 residues. With 5 bases removed from V and 3 bases from J, the gap between germline ends came to 7 bases. This specimen was peripheral blood, taken after pregnancy. J is TRBJ2-2 and V is TRBV7-3; unclear D gene. The receptor was isolated from a female donor in good health, enrolled as a control in a pregnancy study. CDR3 sequence reads: CASSTDYTGELFF. CDR3 DNA sequence: TGTGCCAGCAGCACAGATTACACCGGGGAGCTGTTTTTT.